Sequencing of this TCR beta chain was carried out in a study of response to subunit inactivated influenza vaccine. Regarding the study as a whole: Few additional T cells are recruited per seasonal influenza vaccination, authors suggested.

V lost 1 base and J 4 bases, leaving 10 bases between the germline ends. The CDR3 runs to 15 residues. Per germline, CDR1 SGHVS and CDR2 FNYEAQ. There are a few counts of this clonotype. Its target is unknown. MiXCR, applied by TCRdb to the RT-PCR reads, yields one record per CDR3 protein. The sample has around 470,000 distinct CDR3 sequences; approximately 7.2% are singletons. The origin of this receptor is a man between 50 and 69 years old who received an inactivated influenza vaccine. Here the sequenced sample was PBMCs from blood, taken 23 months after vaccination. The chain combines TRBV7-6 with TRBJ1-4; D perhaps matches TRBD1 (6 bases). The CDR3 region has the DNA TGTGCCAGCAGCTTAGGGACAGCACTTAATGAAAAACTGTTTTTT. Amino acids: CASSLGTALNEKLFF.